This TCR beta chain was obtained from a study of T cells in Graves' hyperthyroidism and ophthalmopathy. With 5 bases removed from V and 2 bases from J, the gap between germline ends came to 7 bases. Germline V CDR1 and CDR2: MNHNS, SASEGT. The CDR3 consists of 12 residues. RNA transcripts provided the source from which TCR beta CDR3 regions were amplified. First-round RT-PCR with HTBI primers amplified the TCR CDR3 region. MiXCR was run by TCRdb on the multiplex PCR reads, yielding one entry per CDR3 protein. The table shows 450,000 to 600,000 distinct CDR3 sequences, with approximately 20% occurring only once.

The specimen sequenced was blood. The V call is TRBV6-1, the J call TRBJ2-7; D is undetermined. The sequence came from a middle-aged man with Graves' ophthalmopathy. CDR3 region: CASSRAPYEQYF. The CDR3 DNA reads TGTGCCAGCAGTCGAGCGCCCTACGAGCAGTACTTC.